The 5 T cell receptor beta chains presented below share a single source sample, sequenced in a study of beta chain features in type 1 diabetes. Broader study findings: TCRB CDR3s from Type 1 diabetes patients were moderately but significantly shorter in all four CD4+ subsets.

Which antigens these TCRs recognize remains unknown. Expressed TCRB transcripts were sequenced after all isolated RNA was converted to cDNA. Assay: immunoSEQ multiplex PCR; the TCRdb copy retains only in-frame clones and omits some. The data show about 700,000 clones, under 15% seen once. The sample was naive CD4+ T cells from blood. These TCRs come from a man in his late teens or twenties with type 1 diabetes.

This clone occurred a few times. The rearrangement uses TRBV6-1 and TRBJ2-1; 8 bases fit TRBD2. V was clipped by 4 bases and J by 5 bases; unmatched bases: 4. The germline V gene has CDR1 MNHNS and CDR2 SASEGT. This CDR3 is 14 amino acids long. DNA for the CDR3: TGTGCCAGCAGTGTGGGACTAGTAGACAATGAGCAGTTCTTC. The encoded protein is CASSVGLVDNEQFF.

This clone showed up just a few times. Here the CDR3 reads CASSLGVTKNIQYF. The CDR3 nucleotides are TGTGCCAGCAGCTTGGGGGTGACCAAAAACATTCAGTACTTC. The gene calls are TRBV5-6 and TRBJ2-4; D remains ambiguous. This CDR3 has 14 amino acids. The V gene lost 0 bases and the J gene lost 2 bases, with 6 bases spanning the gap. Germline values: CDR1 SGHDT, CDR2 YYEEEE.

As DNA, the CDR3 is TGTGCCAGCAGCCAATACGGAGCCGGGGAGCTGTTTTTT. As protein: CASSQYGAGELFF. V and J are TRBV16 and TRBJ2-2; unclear D gene. Germline assignment: CDR1 KGHSY and CDR2 FQNENV. The CDR3 is 13 residues long. V was clipped by 1 base and J by 6 bases, with 6 bases between them. The full variable domain, its missing parts supplied by reference TRBV16 and TRBJ2-2, is GEEVAQTPKHLVRGEGQKAKLYCAPIKGHSYVFWYQQVLKNEFKFLISFQNENVFDETGMPKERFSAKCLPNSPCSLEIQATKLEDSAVYFCASSQYGAGELFFGEGSRLTVL.

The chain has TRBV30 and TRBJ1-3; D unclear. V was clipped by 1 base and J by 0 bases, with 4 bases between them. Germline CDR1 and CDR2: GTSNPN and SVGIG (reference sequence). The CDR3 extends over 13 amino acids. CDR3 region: CAWSDLSGNTIYF. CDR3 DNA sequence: TGTGCCTGGAGTGACCTCTCTGGAAACACCATATATTTT.

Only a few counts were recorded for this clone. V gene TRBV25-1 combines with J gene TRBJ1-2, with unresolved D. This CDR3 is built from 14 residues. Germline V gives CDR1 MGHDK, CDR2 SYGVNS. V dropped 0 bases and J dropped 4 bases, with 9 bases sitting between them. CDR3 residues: CASSEYRALYGYTF. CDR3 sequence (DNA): TGTGCCAGCAGTGAATATAGGGCCCTCTATGGCTACACCTTC.